This T cell receptor beta chain was sequenced for a study of cytomegalovirus exposure and HLA in healthy donors. Study context: Counted in an early data release were about 85 million unique TCRs from HLA-typed donors.

As to this clone: What it recognizes is unknown.

The study, taken as a whole, reports: A later analysis showed TCR association rates differing by HLA locus, peaking at DRB1 and lowest at HLA-C. It was approximately 170 TCR beta chains that were listed as cytomegalovirus-associated.

The PCR employed 60 Vbeta primers together with 13 Jbeta primers. The assay was immunoSEQ multiplex PCR, and TCRdb's table has in-frame clones only and misses some. The sample has approximately 140,000 clones; 79% are singletons. With V trimmed by 7 bases and J by 4 bases, 6 bases remained unmatched. Per the germline V gene, CDR1 is MNHNY and CDR2 is SVGAGI (reference sequence). The length of the CDR3 is 13 residues. This clonotype was sampled from a woman in her thirties or forties in good health and CMV-seropositive. The chain has TRBV6-6 and TRBJ1-1; 7 nucleotides match TRBD1. The sequenced sample was PBMCs. The CDR3 DNA reads TGTGCCAGCATGAGGGGGCCTGTCACTGAAGCTTTCTTT. It encodes CASMRGPVTEAFF.